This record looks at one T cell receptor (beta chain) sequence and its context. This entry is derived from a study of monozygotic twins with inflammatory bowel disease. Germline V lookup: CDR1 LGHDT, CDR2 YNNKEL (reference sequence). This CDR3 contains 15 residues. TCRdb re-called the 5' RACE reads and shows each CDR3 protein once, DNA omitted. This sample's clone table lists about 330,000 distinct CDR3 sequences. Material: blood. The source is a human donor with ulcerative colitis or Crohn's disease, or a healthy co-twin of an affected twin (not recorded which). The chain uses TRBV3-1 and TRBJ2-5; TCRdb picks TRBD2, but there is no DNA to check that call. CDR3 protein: CASRRLAGVGETQYF.